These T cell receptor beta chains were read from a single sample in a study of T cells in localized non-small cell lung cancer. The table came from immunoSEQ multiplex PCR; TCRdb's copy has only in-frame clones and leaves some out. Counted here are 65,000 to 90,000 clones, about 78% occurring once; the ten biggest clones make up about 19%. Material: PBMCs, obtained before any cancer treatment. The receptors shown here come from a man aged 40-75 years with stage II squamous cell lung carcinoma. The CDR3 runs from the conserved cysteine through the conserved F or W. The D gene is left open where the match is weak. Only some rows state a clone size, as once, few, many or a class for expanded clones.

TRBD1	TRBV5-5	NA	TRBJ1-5	TGTGCCAGCAGCTTGGACAGGGGTTATCAGCCCCAGCATTTT	CASSLDRGYQPQHF
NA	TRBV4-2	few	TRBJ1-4	TGTGCCAGCAGCCAAGATAGTGGGGAAGAAAAACTGTTTTTT	CASSQDSGEEKLFF
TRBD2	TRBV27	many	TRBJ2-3	TGTGCCAGCAGTCCCTTTCGGCTAGCGGGTGGAGATACGCAGTATTTT	CASSPFRLAGGDTQYF
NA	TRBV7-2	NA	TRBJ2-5	TGTGCCAGCAGCCGAGAGCAAGAGACCCAGTACTTC	CASSREQETQYF
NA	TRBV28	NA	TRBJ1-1	TGTGCCAGCAGTCCGGCCTCGATCGCTTTCTTT	CASSPASIAFF
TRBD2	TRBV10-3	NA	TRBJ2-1	TGTGCCATCAGTGAGTCGGGACTAGCGGGAGAGGATGAGCAGTTCTTC	CAISESGLAGEDEQFF
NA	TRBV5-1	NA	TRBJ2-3	TGCGCCAGCAGCTTGGAAGGTACTAAGGCAGATACGCAGTATTTT	CASSLEGTKADTQYF
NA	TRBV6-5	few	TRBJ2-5	TGTGCCAGCAGTACCCTGGGCGGGACCCAGTACTTC	CASSTLGGTQYF
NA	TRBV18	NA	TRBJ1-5	TGTGCCAGCTCACCGGAACAGAGCAATCAGCCCCAGCATTTT	CASSPEQSNQPQHF
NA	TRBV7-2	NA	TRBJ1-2	TGTGCCAGCAGCTTGCTCAGGGTTAACTATGGCTACACCTTC	CASSLLRVNYGYTF
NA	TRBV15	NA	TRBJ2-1	TGTGCCACCTTGGGACTCCACGACAATGAGCAGTTCTTC	CATLGLHDNEQFF
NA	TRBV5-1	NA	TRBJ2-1	TGCGCCAGCAGCACCACAGAGAGCTCCTACAATGAGCAGTTCTTC	CASSTTESSYNEQFF
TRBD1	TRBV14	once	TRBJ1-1	TGTGCCAGCAGCCCTATCGACAGGGGGACCTTAAGAGCTTTCTTT	CASSPIDRGTLRAFF
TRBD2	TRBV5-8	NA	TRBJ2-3	TGTGCCAGCAGCTTGCCCGGACTAGTGGCAGATACGCAGTATTTT	CASSLPGLVADTQYF
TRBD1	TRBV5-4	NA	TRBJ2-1	TGTGCCAGCAGCAGGACAGGCAATGAGCAGTTCTTC	CASSRTGNEQFF
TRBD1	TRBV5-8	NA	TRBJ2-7	TGTGCCAGCAGGACAGGGGGCCGTTACGAGCAGTACTTC	CASRTGGRYEQYF
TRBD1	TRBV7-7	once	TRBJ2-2	TGTGCTAGCAGCTCTGACAGGGGGCAATCCGGGGAGCTGTTTTTT	CASSSDRGQSGELFF
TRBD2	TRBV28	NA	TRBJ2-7	TGTGCCAGCGGAGGAGCGGGGGGTCACGAGCAGTACTTC	CASGGAGGHEQYF
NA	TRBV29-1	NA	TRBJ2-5	TGCAGCGCCTCAGGGACGGTTGAAGAGACCCAGTACTTC	CSASGTVEETQYF
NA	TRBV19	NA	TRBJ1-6	TGTGCCAGTAGTGGGAGGGATTCACCCCTCCACTTT	CASSGRDSPLHF
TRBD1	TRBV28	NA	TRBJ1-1	TGTGCCAGCAGTGAGGGGGGGACAGGGAACACTGAAGCTTTCTTT	CASSEGGTGNTEAFF
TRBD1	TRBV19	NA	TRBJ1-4	TGTGCCAGTAGTATTCCGGACAACAGGGGGGAAAAACTGTTTTTT	CASSIPDNRGEKLFF
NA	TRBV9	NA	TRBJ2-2	TGTGCCAGCAGCCCAGAGGGGGGGCACCAACGGAAGCTGTTTTTT	CASSPEGGHQRKLFF
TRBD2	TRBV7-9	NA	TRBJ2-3	TGTGCCAGCAGCCCCATGGCTAGCGGGGGCTCAGATACGCAGTATTTT	CASSPMASGGSDTQYF
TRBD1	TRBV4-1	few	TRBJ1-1	TGCGCCAGCAGCCAGACCTGGACAGGGCCTCCCGAAGCTTTCTTT	CASSQTWTGPPEAFF
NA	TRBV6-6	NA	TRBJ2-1	TGTGCCAGCAGTTACTCTGGGGGAAGGAGGAATGAGCAGTTCTTC	CASSYSGGRRNEQFF
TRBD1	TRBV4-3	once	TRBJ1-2	TGCGCCAGCAGCCGAAGATCGGACAGGGCCGGCGGCTACACCTTC	CASSRRSDRAGGYTF
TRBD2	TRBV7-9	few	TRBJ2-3	TGTGCCAGCAGCAATCAACTAGCGGGAGGGACAGATACGCAGTATTTT	CASSNQLAGGTDTQYF
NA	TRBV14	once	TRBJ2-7	TGTGCCAGCAGCCAAAACTGGGCCAGGTCCTACGTCGAGCAGTACTTC	CASSQNWARSYVEQYF
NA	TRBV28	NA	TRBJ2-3	TGTGCCAGCAGTTTGGGCGCCACAGATACGCAGTATTTT	CASSLGATDTQYF
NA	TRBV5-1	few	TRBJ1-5	TGCGCCAGCAGCTTAGAGCTGAATCAGCCCCAGCATTTT	CASSLELNQPQHF
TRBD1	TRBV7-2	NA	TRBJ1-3	TGTGCCAGCAGCCCATACAGGGGGCCTGGAAACACCATATATTTT	CASSPYRGPGNTIYF
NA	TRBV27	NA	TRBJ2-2	TGTGCCAGCAGCCCAATGGATGGGGTGGCGAACACCGGGGAGCTGTTTTTT	CASSPMDGVANTGELFF
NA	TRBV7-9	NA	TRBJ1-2	TGTGCCAGCAGCTTAGATCTTACAGAAGTAGCTAACTATGGCTACACCTTC	CASSLDLTEVANYGYTF
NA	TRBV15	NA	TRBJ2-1	TGTGCCACCAGCAGAGATGGAATCGGCAATGAGCAGTTCTTC	CATSRDGIGNEQFF
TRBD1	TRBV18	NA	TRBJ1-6	TGTGCCAGCTCACCAGTGAGACAGGGGGGTTCACCCCTCCACTTT	CASSPVRQGGSPLHF
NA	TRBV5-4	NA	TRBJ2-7	TGTGCCAGCAGCTTGGTGGGACGGGGGCGGTACGAGCAGTACTTC	CASSLVGRGRYEQYF
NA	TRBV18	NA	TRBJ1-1	TGTGCCAGCTCACCTGGGGCCGGACGGATGAACACTGAAGCTTTCTTT	CASSPGAGRMNTEAFF
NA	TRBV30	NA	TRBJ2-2	TGTGCCTGGGATGAGGAGTCCGGGGAGCTGTTTTTT	CAWDEESGELFF
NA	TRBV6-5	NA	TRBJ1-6	TGTGCCAGTCGACTATATAATTCACCCCTCCACTTT	CASRLYNSPLHF
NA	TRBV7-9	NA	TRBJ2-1	TGTGCCAGCAGCTTAAGGGGCCCGTCGGGACCGGGGTTTAATGAGCAGTTCTTC	CASSLRGPSGPGFNEQFF
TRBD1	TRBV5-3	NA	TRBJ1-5	TGTGCCAGAAGCACCCCCGGGACAGGGAACAGGCTGGGCAATCAGCCCCAGCATTTT	CARSTPGTGNRLGNQPQHF
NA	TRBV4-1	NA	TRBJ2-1	TGCGCCAGCAGCCAAGATGTGGCTAGCCGATGGGAAAATGAGCAGTTCTTC	CASSQDVASRWENEQFF
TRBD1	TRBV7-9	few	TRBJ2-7	TGTGCCAGCAGCTTCGAGGACAGGGACGAGCAGTACTTC	CASSFEDRDEQYF
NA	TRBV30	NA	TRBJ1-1	TGTGCCTGGGACAAGGGGCTAAGGTGGGCTTTCTTT	CAWDKGLRWAFF
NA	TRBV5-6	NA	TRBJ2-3	TGTGCCAGCTTTCTGAGGGGCTTTCCCACAGATACGCAGTATTTT	CASFLRGFPTDTQYF
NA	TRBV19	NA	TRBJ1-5	TGTGCCAGTCATAAGTTCGGGGGGGTTGGCAATCAGCCCCAGCATTTT	CASHKFGGVGNQPQHF
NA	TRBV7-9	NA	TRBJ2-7	TGTGCCAGCAGCCCGCGCGGGTCCTACGAGCAGTACTTC	CASSPRGSYEQYF
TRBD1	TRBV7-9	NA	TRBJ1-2	TGTGCCAGCAGCCCCGAGGGGGCCGAGGGGCAGGGTGGCTACACCTTC	CASSPEGAEGQGGYTF
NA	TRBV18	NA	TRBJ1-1	TGTGCCAGCTCACCGAGTGTTCAGTTGAACACTGAAGCTTTCTTT	CASSPSVQLNTEAFF
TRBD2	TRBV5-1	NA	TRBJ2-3	TGCGCCAGCACCGGTGTCGGGAGGACAGATACGCAGTATTTT	CASTGVGRTDTQYF
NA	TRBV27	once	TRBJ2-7	TGTGCCAGCAGTTCCCTGGGGCACTTGTCCTACGAGCAGTACTTC	CASSSLGHLSYEQYF
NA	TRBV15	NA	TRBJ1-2	TGTGCCACCAGCAGAGGTCAGGGAAGATTCTATGGCTACACCTTC	CATSRGQGRFYGYTF